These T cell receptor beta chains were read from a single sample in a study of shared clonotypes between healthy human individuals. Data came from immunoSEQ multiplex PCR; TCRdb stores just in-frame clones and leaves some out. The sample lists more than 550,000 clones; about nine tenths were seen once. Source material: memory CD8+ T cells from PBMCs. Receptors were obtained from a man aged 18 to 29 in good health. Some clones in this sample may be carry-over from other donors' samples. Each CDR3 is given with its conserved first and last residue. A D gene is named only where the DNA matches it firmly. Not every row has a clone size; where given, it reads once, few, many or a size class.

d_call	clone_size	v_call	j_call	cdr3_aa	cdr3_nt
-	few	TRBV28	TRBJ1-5	CASSFGTGNNQPQHF	TGTGCCAGCAGTTTCGGCACAGGGAACAATCAGCCCCAGCATTTT
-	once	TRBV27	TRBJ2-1	CASSLYPPGYYNEQFF	TGTGCCAGCAGTTTATACCCGCCGGGCTACTACAATGAGCAGTTCTTC
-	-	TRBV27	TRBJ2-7	CASSLMGLTYEQYF	TGTGCCAGCAGTTTAATGGGGTTAACCTACGAGCAGTACTTC
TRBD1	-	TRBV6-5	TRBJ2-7	CASSYATGTGGHEQYF	TGTGCCAGCAGTTACGCCACCGGGACAGGGGGCCACGAGCAGTACTTC
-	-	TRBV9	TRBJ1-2	CASSVPSGAEPDGYTF	TGTGCCAGCAGCGTACCTTCGGGAGCAGAGCCGGATGGCTACACCTTC
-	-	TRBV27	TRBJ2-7	CASSLQGNEQYF	TGTGCCAGCAGTTTACAGGGGAACGAGCAGTACTTC
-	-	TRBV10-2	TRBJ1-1	CASSGGTEAFF	TGCGCCAGCAGTGGGGGAACTGAAGCTTTCTTT
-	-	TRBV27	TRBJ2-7	CASSSRVSSYEQYF	TGTGCCAGCAGTTCCAGGGTATCTTCCTACGAGCAGTACTTC
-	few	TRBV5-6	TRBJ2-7	CASSFDSSYEQYF	TGTGCCAGCAGCTTCGACAGTTCCTACGAGCAGTACTTC
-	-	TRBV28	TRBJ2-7	CASSSPGGRFREQYF	TGTGCCAGCAGTTCCCCCGGGGGGCGCTTCCGCGAGCAGTACTTC
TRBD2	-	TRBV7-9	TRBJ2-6	CASSSRGRAASGANVLTF	TGTGCCAGCAGCTCCCGGGGGAGGGCGGCCTCTGGGGCCAACGTCCTGACTTTC
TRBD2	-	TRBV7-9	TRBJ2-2	CASSPTGTSGRRTGELFF	TGTGCCAGCAGCCCAACCGGGACTAGCGGGAGAAGGACCGGGGAGCTGTTTTTT
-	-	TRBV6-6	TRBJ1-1	CASSGLNTEAFF	TGTGCCAGCAGTGGCTTGAACACTGAAGCTTTCTTT
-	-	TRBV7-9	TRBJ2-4	CASSLGAGGDIQYF	TGTGCCAGCAGCTTGGGGGCTGGGGGCGACATTCAGTACTTC
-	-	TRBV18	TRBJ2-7	CASSPPTSNEQYF	TGTGCCAGCTCACCCCCCACCTCCAACGAGCAGTACTTC
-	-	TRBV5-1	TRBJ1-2	CASRELETWGFGGYTF	TGCGCCAGCAGAGAGCTTGAAACATGGGGTTTTGGTGGCTACACCTTC
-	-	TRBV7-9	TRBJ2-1	CASSLPLGGRWGEQFF	TGTGCCAGCAGCCTACCACTGGGGGGGCGATGGGGTGAGCAGTTCTTC
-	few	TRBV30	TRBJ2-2	CAWSHHSGTGELFF	TGTGCCTGGAGTCACCATTCGGGCACCGGGGAGCTGTTTTTT
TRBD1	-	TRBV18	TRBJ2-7	CASSPGDSYEQYF	TGTGCCAGCTCACCAGGGGACAGCTACGAGCAGTACTTC
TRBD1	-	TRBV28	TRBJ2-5	CASTTGTGGLETQYF	TGTGCCAGCACTACCGGGACAGGGGGTCTGGAGACCCAGTACTTC
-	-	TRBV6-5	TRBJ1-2	CASSYRVDWDYGYTF	TGTGCCAGCAGTTACAGGGTTGATTGGGACTATGGCTACACCTTC
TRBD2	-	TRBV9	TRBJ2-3	CASSVRPGLGGDTQYF	TGTGCCAGCAGCGTAAGACCGGGACTAGGGGGAGATACGCAGTATTTT
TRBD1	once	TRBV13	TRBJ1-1	CASSSQGPGRTEAFF	TGTGCCAGCAGCTCACAGGGGCCGGGAAGGACTGAAGCTTTCTTT
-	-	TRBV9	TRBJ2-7	CASSGGSEQYF	TGTGCCAGCAGCGGAGGGAGCGAGCAGTACTTC
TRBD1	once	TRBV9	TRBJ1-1	CASSVTGAENTEAFF	TGTGCCAGCAGCGTGACAGGGGCAGAGAACACTGAAGCTTTCTTT
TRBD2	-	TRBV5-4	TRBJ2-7	CASSLRRERDEQYF	TGTGCCAGCAGCTTGAGGCGGGAGAGGGACGAGCAGTACTTC
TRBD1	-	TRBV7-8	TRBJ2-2	CASTSPGQSGPGELFF	TGTGCCAGCACGTCACCGGGACAGTCGGGGCCCGGGGAGCTGTTTTTT
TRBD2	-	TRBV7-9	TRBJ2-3	CASSPTRLAGGDTQYF	TGTGCCAGCAGTCCAACCCGGCTAGCGGGGGGCGATACGCAGTATTTT
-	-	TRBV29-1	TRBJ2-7	CSAFTGEREQYF	TGCAGCGCTTTTACGGGCGAAAGGGAGCAGTACTTC
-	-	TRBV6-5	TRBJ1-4	CASSSHPRSTNEKLFF	TGTGCCAGCAGTTCGCACCCCCGCTCAACTAATGAAAAACTGTTTTTT
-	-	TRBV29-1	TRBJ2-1	CSALPAQKAPYNEQFF	TGCAGCGCCTTGCCGGCACAGAAAGCGCCCTACAATGAGCAGTTCTTC
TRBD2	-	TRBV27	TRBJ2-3	CASSFTRLAGGTDTQYF	TGTGCCAGCAGTTTTACCCGACTAGCGGGAGGGACAGATACGCAGTATTTT
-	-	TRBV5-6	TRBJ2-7	CASSWAAYEQYF	TGTGCCAGCAGCTGGGCAGCCTACGAGCAGTACTTC
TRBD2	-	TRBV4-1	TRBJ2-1	CASSQELARYNEQFF	TGCGCCAGCAGCCAAGAACTAGCGCGATACAATGAGCAGTTCTTC
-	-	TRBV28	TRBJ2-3	CASSSLDSLSTDTQYF	TGTGCCAGCAGTTCACTGGACAGCCTAAGCACAGATACGCAGTATTTT
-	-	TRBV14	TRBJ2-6	CASSQTRSLEGANVLTF	TGTGCCAGCAGCCAAACCCGGAGCCTTGAGGGGGCCAACGTCCTGACTTTC
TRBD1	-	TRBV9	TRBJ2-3	CASSVTTGGLADTQYF	TGTGCCAGCAGCGTTACTACAGGGGGGTTAGCAGATACGCAGTATTTT
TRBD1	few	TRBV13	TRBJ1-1	CASSYQYRGTEAFF	TGTGCCAGCAGCTACCAATACAGGGGCACTGAAGCTTTCTTT
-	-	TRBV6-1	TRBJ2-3	CASSEEGRGQTNTQYF	TGTGCCAGCAGTGAAGAGGGGCGGGGCCAGACGAATACGCAGTATTTT
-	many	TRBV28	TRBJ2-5	CASSGDLASEQETQYF	TGTGCCAGCAGTGGGGACCTAGCGAGTGAACAAGAGACCCAGTACTTC
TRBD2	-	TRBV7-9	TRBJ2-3	CASSETVAGVTDTQYF	TGTGCCAGCAGCGAAACGGTAGCGGGAGTCACAGATACGCAGTATTTT
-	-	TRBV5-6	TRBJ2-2	CASSYGTGELFF	TGTGCCAGCAGCTACGGCACCGGGGAGCTGTTTTTT
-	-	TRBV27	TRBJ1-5	CASSSPGGLYGPQHF	TGTGCCAGCAGTTCCCCCGGAGGCCTTTACGGGCCCCAGCATTTT
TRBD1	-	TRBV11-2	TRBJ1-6	CASSPGQGSYNSPLHF	TGTGCCAGCAGCCCCGGACAGGGGTCCTATAATTCACCCCTCCACTTT
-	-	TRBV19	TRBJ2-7	CASSPGTIISEQYF	TGTGCCAGTAGCCCTGGGACAATCATTTCCGAGCAGTACTTC
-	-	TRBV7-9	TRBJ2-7	CASAVLELWQYF	TGTGCCAGCGCTGTTCTAGAATTATGGCAGTACTTC